The 22 T cell receptor beta chains below were found in one sample sequenced in a study of cytomegalovirus exposure and HLA in healthy donors. The repertoire was sequenced with immunoSEQ multiplex PCR; TCRdb's copy has only in-frame clones and lacks some. This sample has 75,000 to 95,000 clones, with approximately 96% found just once. Sequenced material: PBMCs. These receptors originate from a young man in good health and CMV-seronegative.

The chain has TRBV10-2 and TRBJ2-3, with D possibly being TRBD2 (6 bases). Germline V gene data show CDR1 as WSHSY and CDR2 as SAAADI. V was shortened by 6 bases and J by 4 bases, with 14 bases between the two germline ends. The CDR3 runs to 14 residues. The CDR3 nucleotides read TGCGCCAGCAGCGAAGGAGGGAGCGCAGATACGCAGTATTTT. This sequence encodes CASSEGGSADTQYF.

The sample holds one count of this clone. The chain employs TRBV2 and TRBJ2-4; D is unresolved. The CDR3 extends over 15 amino acids. Germline values: CDR1 SNHLY, CDR2 FYNNEI. Trimming pared 3 bases from V and 4 bases from J, leaving 13 bases between. The CDR3, as DNA: TGTGCCAGCAGTGACCCCCCCCGGGTAAAAAACATTCAGTACTTC. Protein sequence: CASSDPPRVKNIQYF.

The genes are TRBV18 and TRBJ1-5; 7 bases map to TRBD1. Trimming removed 5 bases from V and 4 bases from J; junction bases left unmatched: 5. This CDR3 region has 14 residues. Germline loops: CDR1 KGHSH, CDR2 LQKENI. CDR3 DNA sequence: TGTGCCAGCTCAGCGCAGGGGGATAATCAGCCCCAGCATTTT. Translation gives CASSAQGDNQPQHF.

As concerns this clone: One end of the junction fails to match germline, which may point to a read error. This chain joins TRBV7-7 and TRBJ2-1; 12 bases fit TRBD2. CDR3 length equals 15 residues. Germline loops: CDR1 SSHAT, CDR2 FNYEAQ (reference sequence). The CDR3 region has the DNA TGTGCTAGCAGCGTGGGACTAGCGGGTGAGAATGAGCAGTTCTTC. Translation: CASSVGLAGENEQFF.

V usage is TRBV2 and J usage is TRBJ2-7; D is perhaps TRBD1 (6 bases). V lost 2 bases and J 0 bases, leaving 11 bases between the germline ends. CDR3 length: 15 amino acids. Germline V lookup: CDR1 SNHLY, CDR2 FYNNEI. The CDR3 nucleotides read TGTGCCAGCAGTGAATCAGGGGTACCCTCCTACGAGCAGTACGTC. Residues: CASSESGVPSYEQYV.

This chain links TRBV6-1 with TRBJ1-3; perhaps TRBD1 as D (5 bases). CDR3 length: 17 residues. V lost 3 bases and J 2 bases, leaving 17 bases between the germline ends. Germline CDR1 is MNHNS and CDR2 is SASEGT. The CDR3 DNA is TGTGCCAGCAGTGACCAGCCCCCGGGGGAGGCTGGAAACACCATATATTTT. Translation gives CASSDQPPGEAGNTIYF.

The chain carries TRBV6-1 and TRBJ1-2; the D gene is possibly TRBD1 (5 bases). Germline values: CDR1 MNHNS, CDR2 SASEGT. The CDR3 covers 15 residues. V lost 6 bases to trimming and J lost 4 bases, with 18 bases between them. For the CDR3, the DNA is TGTGCCAGCAGCCCGACAGACGACCAGACCTATGGCTACACCTTC. This codes for CASSPTDDQTYGYTF.

The V and J genes are TRBV6-5 and TRBJ1-2, with 7 bases lining up with TRBD1. The trim removed 5 bases at V and 1 base at J, leaving 7 bases unmatched. This CDR3 has 15 residues. The germline gives CDR1 MNHEY, CDR2 SVGAGI. In DNA, the CDR3 is TGTGCCAGCAGTACCGGGACAGCGTTTAACTATGGCTACACCTTC. Translated, it gives CASSTGTAFNYGYTF.

This chain links TRBV4-1 with TRBJ2-2; the D is unclear. Per the germline V gene, CDR1 is MGHRA and CDR2 is YSYEKL. V dropped 6 bases and J dropped 6 bases, with 8 bases sitting between them. This CDR3 contains 12 residues. CDR3 bases: TGCGCCAGCAGTCTTGCAGCCGGGGAGCTGTTTTTT. It translates to CASSLAAGELFF.

The chain has TRBV19 and TRBJ2-5; tentative D call: TRBD2 (7 bases). This CDR3 region has 15 residues. V was trimmed by 6 bases and J by 3 bases, leaving 17 bases between them. Germline lookup yields CDR1 LNHDA and CDR2 SQIVND (reference sequence). The CDR3 coding sequence is TGTGCCAGTAGCGTCCTAGCGGAGGGGGAAGAGACCCAGTACTTC. As protein: CASSVLAEGEETQYF.

The rearrangement joins TRBV7-8 to TRBJ2-1; 8 bases are shared with TRBD1. Unmatched junction bases numbered 5, after V lost 3 bases and J lost 1 base. Germline CDR1 is SGHVS and CDR2 is FQNEAQ. The CDR3 contains 16 residues. The CDR3 region has the DNA TGTGCCAGCAGCTTCGAACAGGGGGTTTCCTACAATGAGCAGTTCTTC. Its translation: CASSFEQGVSYNEQFF.

V and J are TRBV29-1 and TRBJ2-3; 12 bases are shared with TRBD2. The trim removed 7 bases at V and 0 bases at J, leaving 14 bases unmatched. Germline V gene lookup returns CDR1 SQVTM and CDR2 ANQGSEA. The CDR3 runs 18 residues. CDR3 region: CSAPLQLAGGGSTDTQYF. In DNA, the CDR3 is TGCAGCGCCCCACTGCAGCTAGCGGGAGGGGGTAGCACAGATACGCAGTATTTT.

The chain links TRBV6-4 to TRBJ2-3, with D maybe TRBD2 (6 bases). V was cut by 2 bases and J by 2 bases, with 8 bases left in between. The CDR3 sequence is 14 residues long. Germline CDR1 MRHNA, CDR2 SNTAGT. CDR3 in DNA: TGTGCCAGCAGTGACGGGGGGTTCACAGATACGCAGTATTTT. Protein sequence: CASSDGGFTDTQYF.

Points on this clone: Other DNA sequences in this specimen translate into the identical CDR3. The J gene is TRBJ2-1, the V gene TRBV6-4; 9 nucleotides align to TRBD2. Germline trimming cut 4 bases from V and 4 bases from J; bases unmatched to any gene: 5. Germline V gene sequence: CDR1 MRHNA, CDR2 SNTAGT. The CDR3 totals 15 residues. As DNA, the CDR3 is TGTGCCAGCAGTGTATTAGCGGGAGCTTACAATGAGCAGTTCTTC. It encodes CASSVLAGAYNEQFF.

V gene TRBV5-1 combines with J gene TRBJ1-4, with a weak D call TRBD1 (6 bases). V was trimmed by 2 bases and J by 7 bases, leaving 18 bases between them. The CDR3 loop spans 16 amino acids. Per the germline V gene, CDR1 is SGHRS and CDR2 is YFSETQ. The CDR3 protein is CASSLGNRVDGEKLFF. For the CDR3, the DNA is TGCGCCAGCAGCTTAGGAAACAGGGTTGATGGTGAAAAACTGTTTTTT.

J is TRBJ1-5 and V is TRBV27, with 10 bases aligning to TRBD1. The germline CDR1 and CDR2 sequences are MNHEY and SMNVEV (reference sequence). Trimming removed 5 bases from V and 3 bases from J; junction bases left unmatched: 7. This CDR3 is 16 amino acids long. In DNA, the CDR3 is TGTGCCAGCAGTAACGCGGGACAGGGGAACAATCAGCCCCAGCATTTT. Amino acids: CASSNAGQGNNQPQHF.

The chain couples TRBV5-6 to TRBJ2-1, with 11 bases identical to TRBD2. V trimming: 3 bases; J trimming: 4 bases; junction bases outside the gene matches: 6. This CDR3 has 16 amino acids. The germline V gene has CDR1 SGHDT and CDR2 YYEEEE. This CDR3 is CASSSAGLAVYNEQFF. Here the CDR3 DNA reads TGTGCCAGCAGCTCCGCGGGACTAGCGGTTTACAATGAGCAGTTCTTC.

The chain couples TRBV6-4 to TRBJ1-5; D is unclear. The germline V and J ends were trimmed by 3 bases and 7 bases, with 13 bases remaining between them. CDR3 length equals 14 residues. Germline values: CDR1 MRHNA, CDR2 SNTAGT. Here the CDR3 reads CASSDRGGSQPQHF. In DNA, the CDR3 is TGTGCCAGCAGTGATCGGGGTGGGTCCCAGCCCCAGCATTTT.

The V gene is TRBV4-1, the J gene TRBJ2-7; 9 bases are shared with TRBD2. This CDR3 has 15 amino acids. J lost 4 bases, V lost 2 bases, and 6 bases had no gene match. Germline values: CDR1 MGHRA, CDR2 YSYEKL. In nucleotides, the CDR3 is TGCGCCAGCAGCCAAAACCCGGGACTAGCTTACGAGCAGTACTTC. It is translated as CASSQNPGLAYEQYF.

V usage is TRBV9 and J usage is TRBJ1-1; D is uncertain. CDR3 size: 17 residues. Germline loops: CDR1 SGDLS, CDR2 YYNGEE. Trimming took off 0 bases at V and 0 bases at J, with 15 bases between the two ends. The CDR3 DNA sequence: TGTGCCAGCAGCGTAGATTTGTTGGCAGAATTGAACACTGAAGCTTTCTTT. The encoded protein is CASSVDLLAELNTEAFF.

The CDR3 DNA sequence: TGTGCCAGCAGCACCTGGACAGGGGGATACGAAGAGACCCAGTACTTC. This gives the protein CASSTWTGGYEETQYF. The chain uses TRBV11-2 and TRBJ2-5, with TRBD1 matching 10 bases. The CDR3 length is 16 residues. J gave up 3 bases and V 5 bases, and 9 bases lay outside the gene matches. Germline assignment: CDR1 SGHAT and CDR2 FQNNGV.

J is TRBJ1-2 and V is TRBV18; D unclear. V was trimmed by 3 bases and J by 10 bases, leaving 9 bases between them. Germline V gene lookup returns CDR1 KGHSH and CDR2 LQKENI. This CDR3 is 11 amino acids long. Written as DNA, the CDR3 is TGTGCCAGCTCACCGCGGACTGACTACACCTTC. This codes for CASSPRTDYTF.